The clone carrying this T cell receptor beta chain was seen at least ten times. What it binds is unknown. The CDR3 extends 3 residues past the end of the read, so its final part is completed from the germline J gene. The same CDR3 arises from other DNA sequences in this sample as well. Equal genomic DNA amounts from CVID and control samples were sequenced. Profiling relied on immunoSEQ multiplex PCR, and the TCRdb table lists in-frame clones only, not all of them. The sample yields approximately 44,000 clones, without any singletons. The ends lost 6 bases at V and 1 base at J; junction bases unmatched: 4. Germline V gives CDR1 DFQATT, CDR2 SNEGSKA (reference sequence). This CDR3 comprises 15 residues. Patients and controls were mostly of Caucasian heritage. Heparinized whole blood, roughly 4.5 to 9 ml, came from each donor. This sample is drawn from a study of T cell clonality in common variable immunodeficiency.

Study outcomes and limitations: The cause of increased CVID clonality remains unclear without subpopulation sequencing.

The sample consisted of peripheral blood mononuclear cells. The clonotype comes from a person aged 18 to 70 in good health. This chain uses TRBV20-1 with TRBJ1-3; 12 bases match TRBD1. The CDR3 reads CSATGQGASGNTIYF. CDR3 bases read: TGCAGTGCCACGGGACAGGGGGCGTCTGGAAACACC.